The 30 T cell receptor beta chains listed next were all sequenced from one sample in a study of molecular identifiers for immune sequencing clone quantification. MiXCR was run by TCRdb on the PCR reads, yielding one entry per CDR3 protein. The table shows 40,000 to 50,000 distinct CDR3 sequences, with roughly 19% occurring only once. Material: naive CD8+ T cells from blood, with Jurkat cell RNA spiked in. Subset denoted: FACS-sorted CD8+CD4-CCR7+CD45RA+ naive T cells. The receptors were gathered from a human donor in good health. Some libraries in this study had Jurkat cell RNA spiked in.

This clonotype was seen repeatedly, ten times or more. The genes are TRBV11-2 and TRBJ2-5; D call uncertain. Germline CDR1 and CDR2: SGHAT and FQNNGV. This CDR3 comprises 14 residues. V gave up 2 bases and J gave up 1 base, with 8 bases separating them. CDR3 loop: CASSLLGFQETQYF. The CDR3 region has the DNA TGTGCCAGCAGCTTATTGGGGTTCCAAGAGACCCAGTACTTC.

This clonotype was seen ten or more times. CDR3: CATSRDSPGQGLWEQYF. The CDR3 bases are TGTGCCACCAGCAGAGATTCCCCGGGACAGGGATTATGGGAGCAGTACTTC. The chain carries TRBV15 and TRBJ2-7, with TRBD1 matching 9 bases. Losses at the gene ends were 0 bases for V and 7 bases for J; bases not matched to a gene: 13. Germline CDR1 is LNHNV and CDR2 is YYDKDF (reference sequence). This CDR3 is built from 17 residues.

The table lists this clonotype with many counts. This chain uses TRBV28 with TRBJ2-5; 9 nucleotides align to TRBD1. V dropped 3 bases and J dropped 5; count of bases not matched to a gene: 10. The CDR3 length is 16 residues. The germline gives CDR1 MDHEN, CDR2 SYDVKM. The CDR3 DNA sequence: TGTGCCAGCAGTTTCTCAAGAGGACAGGGGACGGAGACCCAGTACTTC. Translation: CASSFSRGQGTETQYF.

A note on this clonotype: This may come from a read error, since a much larger clone is one base off. This chain uses TRBV13 with TRBJ1-4, with D maybe TRBD1 (5 bases). This CDR3 is 15 amino acids long. Per the germline V gene, CDR1 is PRHDT and CDR2 is FYEKMQ (reference sequence). CDR3 sequence: CASRHGTGANEELFF. Here the CDR3 DNA reads TGTGCCAGCAGACATGGGACGGGAGCTAATGAAGAACTGTTTTTT.

Points on this clonotype: This clone may be a read error of a much larger clone one base away. The V call is TRBV27, the J call TRBJ2-7; D remains ambiguous. The germline V gene has CDR1 MNHEY and CDR2 SMNVEV (reference sequence). The CDR3 loop spans 13 amino acids. The CDR3 spells CTSSFRPRYEQYF. As DNA, the CDR3 is TGTACCAGCAGTTTTAGACCCCGCTACGAGCAGTACTTC.

This clonotype appeared many times. The rearrangement uses TRBV5-4 and TRBJ2-7, with no clear D. Germline CDR1 SGHNT, CDR2 YYREEE (reference sequence). CDR3 size: 12 residues. Trimming cost V 5 bases and J 5 bases, with 11 bases left between them. The CDR3 DNA is TGTGCCAGCAGTGGCGGCTTTAACGAGCAGTACTTC. Translation gives CASSGGFNEQYF.

This clonotype was recorded many times. The CDR3 nucleotides read TGTGCCAGCAGTCCAAGCGGAGCCTTCTACAATGAGCAGTTCTTC. It encodes CASSPSGAFYNEQFF. The chain employs TRBV7-2 and TRBJ2-1; TRBD2 is a possible D gene (5 bases). The CDR3 is made up of 15 amino acids. From germline, CDR1 is SGHTA and CDR2 FQGNSA. V was cut by 6 bases and J by 3 bases, with 15 bases left in between.

Only one count was recorded for this clonotype. The rearrangement links TRBV28 to TRBJ1-1, with D uncertain. This CDR3 spans 14 amino acids. CDR1 MDHEN and CDR2 SYDVKM come from the germline V gene. V lost 5 bases and J lost 4, with 14 bases in between. The chain's CDR3 is CASSPSPGSTEAFF. CDR3 in DNA: TGTGCCAGCAGTCCCTCGCCGGGCTCCACTGAAGCTTTCTTT.

This clonotype was detected many times. The chain has TRBV5-1 and TRBJ2-7, with a possible D match to TRBD1 (6 bases). The CDR3 contains 13 residues. V lost 0 bases, J lost 4 bases, and 8 bases lay in between. CDR1 is SGHRS, CDR2 YFSETQ, per germline. The CDR3 bases are TGCGCCAGCAGCTTGGACAGGGCATACGAGCAGTACTTC. It yields the protein CASSLDRAYEQYF.

This clonotype was seen many times. In DNA form, the CDR3 reads TGTGCCAGCAGCCCCGGGGGGACTCGCTACGAGCAGTACTTC. It encodes CASSPGGTRYEQYF. This rearrangement joins TRBV7-3 to TRBJ2-7; 7 nucleotides match TRBD2. Germline V gives CDR1 SGHTA, CDR2 FQGTGA. J gave up 3 bases and V 5 bases, and 7 bases lay outside the gene matches. The CDR3 runs 14 residues.

Worth noting for this clonotype: Possible read error: a much larger clone is one base away. The V call is TRBV19, the J call TRBJ2-1; the D is unclear. Germline loops: CDR1 LNHDA, CDR2 SQIVND (reference sequence). The CDR3 runs 13 residues. As DNA, the CDR3 is TGTGCCAGTAGTATAGCCGGCTACAGTGAGCAGTTCTTC. Its protein product is CASSIAGYSEQFF.

This clonotype was counted ten times or more. The chain is built from TRBV15 and TRBJ2-7, with 8 bases matching TRBD1. CDR1 LNHNV and CDR2 YYDKDF come from the germline V gene (reference sequence). Trimming cost V 1 base and J 2 bases; bases outside gene matches: 10. CDR3 length equals 17 residues. CDR3 DNA sequence: TGTGCCACCAGCAGAGCTATCCGGACAGGGCCGACCTACGAGCAGTACTTC. Its protein product is CATSRAIRTGPTYEQYF.

This clonotype was recorded many times. This CDR3 is CSARLTADSNQPQHF. In DNA, the CDR3 is TGCAGTGCTAGGTTGACGGCCGATAGCAATCAGCCCCAGCATTTT. The gene calls are TRBV20-1 and TRBJ1-5; D remains unclear. The V gene lost 3 bases and the J gene lost 0 bases, with 12 bases spanning the gap. Germline CDR1 reads DFQATT; CDR2 reads SNEGSKA (reference sequence). This CDR3 spans 15 amino acids.

This clonotype was recorded many times. The chain is built from TRBV7-9 and TRBJ2-7, with D perhaps assigned TRBD1 or TRBD2 (5 bases each). Trimming shortened V by 5 bases and J by 4 bases, and 21 bases separated the two germline ends. Germline lookup yields CDR1 SEHNR and CDR2 FQNEAQ (reference sequence). The CDR3 has 16 residues. CDR3 bases: TGTGCCAGCAGCCCAACAACGCGGGCAGGGAGTTACGAGCAGTACTTC. This codes for CASSPTTRAGSYEQYF.

This clonotype was recorded at least ten times. V is TRBV13 and J is TRBJ2-1, with 15 bases fitting TRBD2. Germline V gene data show CDR1 as PRHDT and CDR2 as FYEKMQ (reference sequence). The trim removed 5 bases at V and 4 bases at J, leaving 6 bases unmatched. The CDR3 covers 17 residues. CDR3 nucleotide sequence: TGTGCCAGCAGCCCGTGGACTAGCGGGGGGGAGTACAATGAGCAGTTCTTC. Translating gives CASSPWTSGGEYNEQFF.

This clonotype was recorded only once. A much more abundant neighbour one base away suggests this may be a read error. The chain links TRBV5-5 to TRBJ1-1; no definite D call. Germline V gene data show CDR1 as SGHKS and CDR2 as YYEKEE (reference sequence). The CDR3 contains 11 residues. Written as DNA, the CDR3 is TGTACCAGCAGCTTGATTTCTGAAGCTTTCTTT. It encodes CTSSLISEAFF.

In its sample, this clonotype was seen many times. The chain combines TRBV28 with TRBJ2-4; D unclear. V dropped 5 bases and J dropped 8 bases, with 19 bases sitting between them. CDR1 MDHEN and CDR2 SYDVKM come from the germline V gene. CDR3 length equals 15 residues. As DNA, the CDR3 is TGTGCCAGCAGTCCCATTACTCTATCCGAGGACATTCAGTACTTC. Its protein is CASSPITLSEDIQYF.

This clonotype was counted ten times or more. The genes are TRBV14 and TRBJ2-7; the D call may be TRBD1 or TRBD2 (5 bases each). From germline, CDR1 is SGHDN and CDR2 FVKESK. The CDR3 has 15 residues. V gave up 3 bases and J gave up 3 bases, with 15 bases separating them. The CDR3 sequence: CASSHTGTGVYEQYF. The CDR3 region has the DNA TGTGCCAGCAGCCACACCGGGACCGGCGTCTACGAGCAGTACTTC.

There are many counts of this clonotype. The chain is built from TRBV7-2 and TRBJ2-2; D possibly uses TRBD1 or TRBD2 (5 bases each). CDR1 and CDR2 (germline): SGHTA, FQGNSA. Deletions cut 2 bases from V and 5 bases from J, with 9 bases between. The CDR3 loop spans 14 amino acids. The CDR3 sequence is CASSLLGVTGELFF. CDR3 coding DNA: TGTGCCAGCAGCTTACTGGGGGTTACCGGGGAGCTGTTTTTT.

This clonotype was seen many times. V is TRBV5-1 and J is TRBJ1-1, with TRBD1 matching 7 bases. CDR1 is SGHRS, CDR2 YFSETQ, per germline. V shed 4 bases, J shed 3 bases, and the junction held 27 bases outside the gene matches. There are 21 residues in the CDR3. The CDR3 DNA is TGCGCCAGCAGCCCTACTTGGGGGGACAGCGAATTGCCGGATCGGTACACTGAAGCTTTCTTT. This codes for CASSPTWGDSELPDRYTEAFF.

This clonotype came up many times. V gene TRBV7-9 combines with J gene TRBJ1-1; 7 bases align to TRBD1. The germline V gene encodes CDR1 SEHNR and CDR2 FQNEAQ (reference sequence). The J segment lost 0 bases and the V segment lost 2 bases, leaving 15 bases of the junction unmatched. The CDR3 covers 19 residues. The CDR3 sequence is CASSLWGTGVPGLNTEAFF. The CDR3 nucleotides read TGTGCCAGCAGCTTATGGGGTACAGGGGTTCCGGGTCTGAACACTGAAGCTTTCTTT. The full variable domain, completed using reference TRBV7-9 and TRBJ1-1, is DTGVSQNPRHKITKRGQNVTFRCDPISEHNRLYWYRQTLGQGPEFLTYFQNEAQLEKSRLLSDRFSAERPKGSFSTLEIQRTEQGDSAMYLCASSLWGTGVPGLNTEAFFGQGTRLTVV.

This clonotype was seen repeatedly, ten times or more. This rearrangement joins TRBV27 to TRBJ2-7; 7 positions agree with TRBD2. CDR1 is MNHEY and CDR2 is SMNVEV in the germline V gene (reference sequence). The CDR3 is 15 amino acids. J gave up 4 bases and V 2 bases, and 8 bases lay outside the gene matches. CDR3 in DNA: TGTGCCAGCAGTTTAGTCTCCGGGCGGGGGTACGAGCAGTACTTC. It is translated as CASSLVSGRGYEQYF.

The V call is TRBV12-3 or TRBV12-4, the J call TRBJ2-7, with a weak D call TRBD2 (7 bases). CDR3 length equals 17 residues. Trimming took 0 bases from V and 3 from J, leaving 18 bases between them. For the CDR3, the DNA is TGTGCCAGCAGTTTAGCACCGGGGGGCAGGGGTATCTACGAGCAGTACTTC. Translated, it gives CASSLAPGGRGIYEQYF.

This clonotype was recorded many times. The chain couples TRBV5-1 to TRBJ2-5, with 7 bases fitting TRBD1. CDR3 length: 15 amino acids. Trimming removed 3 bases from V and 2 bases from J; junction bases left unmatched: 7. Germline loops: CDR1 SGHRS, CDR2 YFSETQ. The chain's CDR3 is CASSWTGSPQETQYF. CDR3 DNA: TGCGCCAGCAGCTGGACAGGTTCCCCTCAAGAGACCCAGTACTTC.

This clonotype was seen many times. This chain joins TRBV9 and TRBJ2-7; D unresolved. Trimming took off 0 bases at V and 2 bases at J, with 12 bases between the two ends. The CDR3 consists of 15 residues. Germline-derived CDR1 and CDR2 are SGDLS and YYNGEE. In DNA, the CDR3 is TGTGCCAGCAGCGTAGAGGACGGGCAAACCTACGAGCAGTACTTC. Protein product: CASSVEDGQTYEQYF.

This clonotype was seen ten or more times. The chain couples TRBV9 to TRBJ2-3, with 8 bases that match TRBD2. Germline lookup yields CDR1 SGDLS and CDR2 YYNGEE. Trimming removed 3 bases from V and 0 bases from J; junction bases left unmatched: 6. CDR3 length: 16 amino acids. Here the CDR3 DNA reads TGTGCCAGCAGCGCATATAGCGGGGCCAGCACAGATACGCAGTATTTT. This encodes CASSAYSGASTDTQYF.

This clonotype was recorded many times. J is TRBJ2-6 and V is TRBV28; D ambiguous. The CDR3 extends over 13 amino acids. V lost 3 bases, J lost 3 bases, and 3 bases lay in between. CDR1 is MDHEN, CDR2 SYDVKM, per germline. The CDR3 DNA reads TGTGCCAGCAGTTTGTTTGGGGCCAACGTCCTGACTTTC. This sequence encodes CASSLFGANVLTF. The variable domain in full, with the rest retrieved from reference TRBV28 and TRBJ2-6, is DVKVTQSSRYLVKRTGEKVFLECVQDMDHENMFWYRQDPGLGLRLIYFSYDVKMKEKGDIPEGYSVSREKKERFSLILESASTNQTSMYLCASSLFGANVLTFGAGSRLTVL.

In its sample, this clonotype was seen many times. The V call is TRBV6-2 or TRBV6-3, the J call TRBJ2-7; D could derive from TRBD1 or TRBD2 (5 bases each). Per germline, CDR1 MNHEY and CDR2 SVGEGT. V was trimmed by 6 bases and J by 3 bases, leaving 15 bases between them. The CDR3 loop spans 14 amino acids. DNA of the CDR3: TGTGCCAGCAGCCCCCGGGACGTCTACTACGAGCAGTACTTC. Encoded protein: CASSPRDVYYEQYF.

The chain carries TRBV7-9 and TRBJ1-5; tentative D call: TRBD1 (6 bases). Germline V CDR1 and CDR2: SEHNR, FQNEAQ (reference sequence). This CDR3 is 14 amino acids long. V dropped 2 bases and J dropped 7 bases, with 12 bases sitting between them. The CDR3, as DNA: TGTGCCAGCAGCTTAAGCGGGGGGCTCCAGCCCCAGCATTTT. The encoded protein is CASSLSGGLQPQHF. The variable domain in full, with the rest retrieved from reference TRBV7-9 and TRBJ1-5, is DTGVSQNPRHKITKRGQNVTFRCDPISEHNRLYWYRQTLGQGPEFLTYFQNEAQLEKSRLLSDRFSAERPKGSFSTLEIQRTEQGDSAMYLCASSLSGGLQPQHFGDGTRLSIL.

The chain couples TRBV5-5 to TRBJ2-1; 7 bases fit TRBD2. Looked up from germline, CDR1 is SGHKS and CDR2 is YYEKEE (reference sequence). Germline trimming cut 5 bases from V and 2 bases from J; bases unmatched to any gene: 7. The CDR3 length is 15 residues. For the CDR3, the DNA is TGTGCCAGCAGGTTTGGACTAGTAACCTACAATGAGCAGTTCTTC. Translation: CASRFGLVTYNEQFF.